This entry lists 31 T cell receptor beta chains sequenced from one sample in a study of T cell repertoires in cytomegalovirus infection (dated by TCRdb to the late 2010s). Sequencing relied on an Illumina HiSeq 1500. Through fastp at Q25 and MiXCR, TCRdb rebuilt clones from the public reads, retaining in-frame beta chains. Each entry is one CDR3 protein sequence, shown with its most common DNA and genes. The sample data list some 220,000 distinct CDR3 sequences, and 9% to 15% of these were observed just once. Clones ranked in the top ten supply roughly 1.7% of the sample. Source material: PBMCs. The source is a human donor in good health (CMV status not recorded). Some clones in this sample may be carry-over from other donors' samples.

This clonotype was picked up a small number of times. The rearrangement links TRBV12-3 or TRBV12-4 to TRBJ1-1, with D maybe TRBD1 (6 bases). The CDR3 consists of 16 residues. The ends were cut back, 0 bases at V and 7 bases at J, with 18 bases in the middle. The CDR3 DNA sequence: TGTGCCAGCAGTTTAGCGCCTCCGGAGGGGGGGGGTGAAGCTTTCTTT. It translates to CASSLAPPEGGGEAFF.

The rearrangement uses TRBV6-6 and TRBJ1-1; D is ambiguous. This CDR3 has 12 residues. Germline V lookup: CDR1 MNHNY, CDR2 SVGAGI (reference sequence). V was pared by 6 bases and J by 6 bases, with 11 bases between. The CDR3 loop reads CASSPIGSEAFF. The CDR3 nucleotides are TGTGCCAGCAGCCCCATTGGCTCTGAAGCTTTCTTT.

This clonotype was counted ten times or more. CDR3 nucleotide sequence: TGTGCCAGCAGCTTTTCGCCTCGGGACAGGGGGACCTTTGGGGCCAACGTCCTGACTTTC. Encoded protein: CASSFSPRDRGTFGANVLTF. This chain uses TRBV7-8 with TRBJ2-6, with 11 nucleotides matching TRBD1. The CDR3 contains 20 residues. V shed 3 bases, J shed 3 bases, and the junction held 13 bases outside the gene matches. CDR1 SGHVS and CDR2 FQNEAQ come from the germline V gene.

V and J are TRBV7-9 and TRBJ2-2; D unresolved. V lost 5 bases, J lost 3 bases, and 13 bases lay in between. The CDR3 loop spans 15 amino acids. Germline V gene sequence: CDR1 SEHNR, CDR2 FQNEAQ (reference sequence). The CDR3 DNA sequence: TGTGCCAGCAGCCCAAATTCAGTCGACACCGGGGAGCTGTTTTTT. Protein: CASSPNSVDTGELFF. The full variable domain, completed using reference TRBV7-9 and TRBJ2-2, is DTGVSQNPRHKITKRGQNVTFRCDPISEHNRLYWYRQTLGQGPEFLTYFQNEAQLEKSRLLSDRFSAERPKGSFSTLEIQRTEQGDSAMYLCASSPNSVDTGELFFGEGSRLTVL.

The V and J genes are TRBV7-2 and TRBJ2-5; D perhaps matches TRBD2 (5 bases). The CDR3 contains 15 residues. V was cut by 4 bases and J by 5 bases, with 17 bases left in between. From germline, CDR1 is SGHTA and CDR2 FQGNSA. DNA of the CDR3: TGTGCCAGCAGCTCGGCGGGCGCAGTGAGGGAGACCCAGTACTTC. It specifies CASSSAGAVRETQYF.

This clonotype was seen only a few times. The chain links TRBV2 to TRBJ2-5; D is possibly TRBD1 or TRBD2 (6 bases each). The germline V and J ends were trimmed by 2 bases and 2 bases, with 12 bases remaining between them. The CDR3 runs to 15 residues. The germline V gene encodes CDR1 SNHLY and CDR2 FYNNEI. CDR3 coding DNA: TGTGCCAGCAGTGAAAGTAGGGGGGAACAAGAGACCCAGTACTTC. Its protein is CASSESRGEQETQYF.

This clonotype was detected many times. The chain recombines TRBV7-2 with TRBJ2-3, with TRBD2 identical over 16 bases. The CDR3 has 17 amino acids. Losses at the gene ends were 5 bases for V and 6 bases for J; bases not matched to a gene: 8. Per the germline V gene, CDR1 is SGHTA and CDR2 is FQGNSA. The CDR3 DNA is TGTGCCAGCAGCCAGCAGGGACTAGCGGGGGGGCTCGATACGCAGTATTTT. This translates into CASSQQGLAGGLDTQYF.

The sample holds a few counts of this clonotype. The J gene is TRBJ1-4, the V gene TRBV27; 12 nucleotides line up with TRBD1. With 5 bases clipped from V and 8 bases from J, the junction kept 18 bases outside the gene matches. Germline V gene lookup returns CDR1 MNHEY and CDR2 SMNVEV (reference sequence). The CDR3 has 19 residues. The CDR3 reads CASSLYPGTGGRRDEKLFF. CDR3 in DNA: TGTGCCAGCAGTCTCTACCCTGGGACAGGGGGCAGACGAGACGAAAAACTGTTTTTT.

This clonotype was counted between two and nine times. The chain employs TRBV6-2 or TRBV6-3 and TRBJ2-7, with D perhaps TRBD1 or TRBD2 (5 bases each). This CDR3 region has 11 residues. The germline CDR1 and CDR2 sequences are MNHEY and SVGEGT. Trimming left V 6 bases short and J 10 bases short, with 13 bases between. CDR3 in amino acids: CASRGGGRQYF. CDR3 DNA sequence: TGTGCCAGCAGGGGTGGGGGACGTCAGTACTTC.

Only a few counts were recorded for this clonotype. The chain has TRBV29-1 and TRBJ2-5; 9 bases are a match to TRBD2. The V and J ends lost 2 bases and 4 bases, in that order; junction bases with no gene match: 14. CDR1 and CDR2 (germline): SQVTM, ANQGSEA. CDR3 length: 17 residues. The CDR3 here is CSVELGLTAGGLETQYF. As DNA, the CDR3 is TGCAGCGTTGAATTGGGTTTAACAGCGGGAGGTTTAGAGACCCAGTACTTC. The entire variable domain, with the rest obtained from reference TRBV29-1 and TRBJ2-5, is as follows: SAVISQKPSRDICQRGTSLTIQCQVDSQVTMMFWYRQQPGQSLTLIATANQGSEATYESGFVIDKFPISRPNLTFSTLTVSNMSPEDSSIYLCSVELGLTAGGLETQYFGPGTRLLVL.

The chain joins TRBV11-3 to TRBJ1-3; the D is unclear. CDR3 length: 13 amino acids. The V end was cut by 5 bases, the J end by 2 bases, with 7 bases between. Germline V gene sequence: CDR1 SGHNT, CDR2 YENEEA. DNA for the CDR3: TGTGCCAGCAGCCCGTCCGCTGGAAACACCATATATTTT. The encoded protein is CASSPSAGNTIYF. Full variable domain (remainder filled in from reference TRBV11-3 and TRBJ1-3): EAGVVQSPRYKIIEKKQPVAFWCNPISGHNTLYWYLQNLGQGPELLIRYENEEAVDDSQLPKDRFSAERLKGVDSTLKIQPAELGDSAVYLCASSPSAGNTIYFGEGSWLTVV.

This clonotype was seen ten or more times. The chain carries TRBV7-2 and TRBJ2-3; tentatively, D is TRBD2 (7 bases). V was shortened by 5 bases and J by 5 bases, with 17 bases between the two germline ends. The length of the CDR3 is 15 residues. The germline CDR1 and CDR2 sequences are SGHTA and FQGNSA. CDR3 sequence: CASSQRGGLLDTQYF. Written as DNA, the CDR3 is TGTGCCAGCAGCCAGAGGGGGGGACTACTAGATACGCAGTATTTT. The variable domain in full, with the rest retrieved from reference TRBV7-2 and TRBJ2-3, is GAGVSQSPSNKVTEKGKDVELRCDPISGHTALYWYRQSLGQGLEFLIYFQGNSAPDKSGLPSDRFSAERTGGSVSTLTIQRTQQEDSAVYLCASSQRGGLLDTQYFGPGTRLTVL.

In its sample, this clonotype was seen many times. The chain carries TRBV7-9 and TRBJ1-1; D gene uncertain. CDR1 and CDR2 from the germline V gene are SEHNR and FQNEAQ (reference sequence). There are 11 residues in the CDR3. V was pared by 4 bases and J by 7 bases, with 7 bases between. The CDR3 DNA sequence: TGTGCCAGCAGCTCAAGGGATGAAGCTTTCTTT. It encodes CASSSRDEAFF.

This clonotype was seen repeatedly, ten times or more. The rearrangement links TRBV7-2 to TRBJ1-3, with 9 bases aligning to TRBD1. The CDR3 totals 17 residues. The V gene end was trimmed by 5 bases and the J gene end by 0 bases; junction bases not matched to a gene: 8. Germline CDR1 is SGHTA and CDR2 is FQGNSA. CDR3 nucleotide sequence: TGTGCCAGCAGCACACAGACAGGGGGTAGCTCTGGAAACACCATATATTTT. This codes for CASSTQTGGSSGNTIYF.

The chain combines TRBV20-1 with TRBJ1-5; tentatively, D is TRBD1 (5 bases). V dropped 0 bases and J dropped 0 bases, with 12 bases sitting between them. Looked up from germline, CDR1 is DFQATT and CDR2 is SNEGSKA (reference sequence). The CDR3 has 16 residues. The DNA for the CDR3 is TGCAGTGCTAGAGAGACAGCAAAAGGTAGCAATCAGCCCCAGCATTTT. This gives the protein CSARETAKGSNQPQHF.

This clonotype was recorded a few times. The chain recombines TRBV7-9 with TRBJ2-7; D is tentatively TRBD1 or TRBD2 (5 bases each). Looked up from germline, CDR1 is SEHNR and CDR2 is FQNEAQ (reference sequence). The CDR3 spans 15 residues. V lost 1 base and J lost 7, with 17 bases in between. The CDR3 DNA reads TGTGCCAGCAGCTTAGACTCTCCGGGGCCGGGGGAGCAGTACTTC. Protein sequence: CASSLDSPGPGEQYF.

This chain links TRBV11-2 with TRBJ1-1; D perhaps matches TRBD1 (5 bases). Per the germline V gene, CDR1 is SGHAT and CDR2 is FQNNGV. Trimming left V 1 base short and J 5 bases short, with 14 bases between. The CDR3 runs to 15 residues. CDR3 loop: CASSLGGGGRTEAFF. DNA of the CDR3: TGTGCCAGCAGCTTAGGGGGGGGGGGGAGGACTGAAGCTTTCTTT.

Ten or more counts support this clonotype. The rearrangement uses TRBV10-3 and TRBJ1-3; D is unclear. This CDR3 has 13 residues. Trimming took off 5 bases at V and 0 bases at J, with 5 bases between the two ends. The germline CDR1 and CDR2 sequences are ENHRY and SYGVKD. The DNA of the CDR3 is TGTGCCATCAGTTGGGACTCTGGAAACACCATATATTTT. Protein sequence: CAISWDSGNTIYF.

This clonotype was found a few times. This sequence joins TRBV5-6 and TRBJ1-1; D may be TRBD1 (6 bases). The CDR3 is 14 amino acids. The germline V gene has CDR1 SGHDT and CDR2 YYEEEE. V lost 3 bases to trimming and J lost 6 bases, with 15 bases between them. CDR3 residues: CASSYITGISEAFF. For the CDR3, the DNA is TGTGCCAGCAGCTACATAACAGGGATCTCTGAAGCTTTCTTT.

This clonotype has ten or more counts. This rearrangement joins TRBV7-2 to TRBJ2-1; tentative D call: TRBD2 (6 bases). The V end was cut by 6 bases, the J end by 0 bases, with 21 bases between. Germline V gene data show CDR1 as SGHTA and CDR2 as FQGNSA. The CDR3 spans 18 residues. The CDR3 bases are TGTGCCAGCAGTCAAGAGGCCAGCGGGCCCCTCTCCTACAATGAGCAGTTCTTC. Its protein is CASSQEASGPLSYNEQFF.

This chain connects TRBV28 to TRBJ1-1; no clear D gene. Germline lookup yields CDR1 MDHEN and CDR2 SYDVKM. The CDR3 runs 13 residues. The ends were cut back, 10 bases at V and 1 base at J, with 13 bases in the middle. Written as DNA, the CDR3 is TGTGCCACCACGGCAGACCCGAACACTGAAGCTTTCTTT. This gives the protein CATTADPNTEAFF.

The V gene is TRBV6-1, the J gene TRBJ2-5; D is unresolved. From germline, CDR1 is MNHNS and CDR2 SASEGT. This CDR3 spans 13 amino acids. The germline V and J ends were trimmed by 4 bases and 1 base, with 7 bases remaining between them. This chain's CDR3 is CASSVEFQETQYF. The CDR3 region has the DNA TGTGCCAGCAGTGTGGAGTTCCAAGAGACCCAGTACTTC.

This clonotype was seen ten or more times. The chain links TRBV20-1 to TRBJ1-5; D is perhaps TRBD1 (5 bases). V was pared by 1 base and J by 2 bases, with 12 bases between. The V gene's germline CDR1 is DFQATT and CDR2 SNEGSKA (reference sequence). The CDR3 spans 15 residues. CDR3 residues: CSARASGQGNQPQHF. The DNA for the CDR3 is TGCAGTGCTAGAGCATCGGGGCAGGGCAATCAGCCCCAGCATTTT.

This clonotype was detected ten times or more. The genes are TRBV27 and TRBJ1-3; D not resolved. The ends were cut back, 8 bases at V and 0 bases at J, with 14 bases in the middle. The germline CDR1 and CDR2 sequences are MNHEY and SMNVEV (reference sequence). CDR3 size: 15 residues. The CDR3 bases are TGTGCCAGCGGCCACGGACCCGACTCTGGAAACACCATATATTTT. Translating it yields CASGHGPDSGNTIYF.

This clonotype appeared many times. The chain carries TRBV4-1 and TRBJ1-2; D might be TRBD1 (5 bases). Trimming shortened V by 0 bases and J by 6 bases, and 17 bases separated the two germline ends. This CDR3 is 16 amino acids long. Germline V gives CDR1 MGHRA, CDR2 YSYEKL. The CDR3 DNA sequence: TGCGCCAGCAGCCAAGATATCACTTCTTGGGGGAATGGCTACACCTTC. This codes for CASSQDITSWGNGYTF.

This clonotype was recorded many times. This chain uses TRBV11-3 with TRBJ1-1; the D gene is possibly TRBD1 (5 bases). Trimming took off 1 base at V and 0 bases at J, with 9 bases between the two ends. The CDR3 runs to 15 residues. Germline V gives CDR1 SGHNT, CDR2 YENEEA. CDR3 sequence (DNA): TGTGCCAGCAGCTTAGTGGGGGATCTGAACACTGAAGCTTTCTTT. Protein product: CASSLVGDLNTEAFF.

This clonotype came up many times. J is TRBJ2-5 and V is TRBV7-2; TRBD1 matches at 9 bases. This CDR3 spans 14 amino acids. Germline trimming cut 5 bases from V and 4 bases from J; bases unmatched to any gene: 5. Per germline, CDR1 SGHTA and CDR2 FQGNSA. CDR3 sequence reads: CASSDTGGRETQYF. CDR3 sequence (DNA): TGTGCCAGCAGCGATACAGGGGGCCGAGAGACCCAGTACTTC. Supplemented by reference TRBV7-2 and TRBJ2-5, the full variable domain reads GAGVSQSPSNKVTEKGKDVELRCDPISGHTALYWYRQSLGQGLEFLIYFQGNSAPDKSGLPSDRFSAERTGGSVSTLTIQRTQQEDSAVYLCASSDTGGRETQYFGPGTRLLVL.

This clonotype showed up just a few times. V and J are TRBV11-3 and TRBJ2-7; TRBD2 is a possible D gene (5 bases). This CDR3 spans 15 amino acids. V was cut by 4 bases and J by 7 bases, with 20 bases left in between. Per germline, CDR1 SGHNT and CDR2 YENEEA. As DNA, the CDR3 is TGTGCCAGCAGCTCAGCTGGGCCGGCTACGGGGGAGCAGTACTTC. It yields the protein CASSSAGPATGEQYF.

The chain uses TRBV12-3 or TRBV12-4 and TRBJ2-3, with a possible D match to TRBD1 (6 bases). The length of the CDR3 is 14 residues. Between the trimmed V and J ends, which lost 11 bases and 4 bases, there was a span of 19 bases. CDR3 sequence (DNA): TGTGCCTTGACTTGGCAGGGGATGGCAGATACGCAGTATTTT. Translating it yields CALTWQGMADTQYF.

This clonotype has at least ten counts. This chain links TRBV7-2 with TRBJ2-7; no reliable D call. The CDR3 has 11 amino acids. V lost 3 bases and J 5 bases, leaving 5 bases between the germline ends. Germline assignment: CDR1 SGHTA and CDR2 FQGNSA. The CDR3 bases are TGTGCCAGCAGCTTTAGGGACGAGCAGTACTTC. Protein sequence: CASSFRDEQYF.

The chain uses TRBV29-1 and TRBJ1-1; 7 bases are a match to TRBD1. The ends lost 6 bases at V and 8 bases at J; junction bases unmatched: 12. The CDR3 contains 13 residues. The germline V gene has CDR1 SQVTM and CDR2 ANQGSEA. The CDR3 DNA follows: TGCAGCGTCTCACTTTTGCAGGGGGAGGAAGCTTTCTTT. Translated, it gives CSVSLLQGEEAFF. Drawing the rest from reference TRBV29-1 and TRBJ1-1, the complete variable domain is SAVISQKPSRDICQRGTSLTIQCQVDSQVTMMFWYRQQPGQSLTLIATANQGSEATYESGFVIDKFPISRPNLTFSTLTVSNMSPEDSSIYLCSVSLLQGEEAFFGQGTRLTVV.